This TCR beta chain is from a study of blood T cell repertoires in COVID-19. About the research overall: The origin of the acute and convalescent COVID-19 samples was the United States, Italy and Spain. From T cells, B-cell-depleted T cells, or PBMCs came the material, which was cDNA or gDNA.

Per the original methods: Nucleated cell counts were estimated from reference gene primer amplification. Clones were read by immunoSEQ multiplex PCR, and TCRdb kept only the in-frame ones, dropping some. The V and J calls and clone size come from that table; D and trimming were worked out from the DNA. The top ten clones hold over 1.2% of a sample with 300,000 or so clones, around 86% of them seen once. The CDR3 covers 15 residues. The ends were cut back, 3 bases at V and 1 base at J, with 7 bases in the middle. CDR1 is SNHLY, CDR2 FYNNEI, per germline. Sequenced input: peripheral blood. This TCR was recovered from a woman in her forties who had recovered from COVID-19. The chain uses TRBV2 and TRBJ1-6; no clear D gene. CDR3 sequence: CASSESRSYNSPLHF. In DNA, the CDR3 is TGTGCCAGCAGTGAGTCCAGATCCTATAATTCACCCCTCCACTTT.